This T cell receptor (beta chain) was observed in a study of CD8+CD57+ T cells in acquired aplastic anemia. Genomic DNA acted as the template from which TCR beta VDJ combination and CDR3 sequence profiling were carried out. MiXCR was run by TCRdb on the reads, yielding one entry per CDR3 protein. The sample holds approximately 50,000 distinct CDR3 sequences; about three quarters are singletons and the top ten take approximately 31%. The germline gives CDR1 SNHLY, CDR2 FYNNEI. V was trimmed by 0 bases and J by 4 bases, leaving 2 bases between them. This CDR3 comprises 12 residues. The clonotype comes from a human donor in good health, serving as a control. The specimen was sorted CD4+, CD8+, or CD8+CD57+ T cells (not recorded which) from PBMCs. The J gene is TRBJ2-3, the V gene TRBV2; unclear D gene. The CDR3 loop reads CASSEAPDTQYF. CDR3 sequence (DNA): TGTGCCAGCAGTGAAGCGCCAGATACGCAGTATTTT. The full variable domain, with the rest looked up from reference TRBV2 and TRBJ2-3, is EPEVTQTPSHQVTQMGQEVILRCVPISNHLYFYWYRQILGQKVEFLVSFYNNEISEKSEIFDDQFSVERPDGSNFTLKIRSTKLEDSAMYFCASSEAPDTQYFGPGTRLTVL.